Each of the 26 T cell receptor beta chains below was sequenced from the same sample in a study of blood T cell repertoires in COVID-19. Sequencing used immunoSEQ multiplex PCR; TCRdb keeps in-frame clones, though not all of them. The sample lists under 150,000 clones, about 80% seen once, with roughly 3.8% in the top ten. Sequencing input: PBMCs or T cells enriched from blood (not recorded which). The source is a man aged 45 to 65 in a cohort exposed to, infected with or recovered from COVID-19 (not recorded which).

This chain connects TRBV10-3 to TRBJ2-2; tentatively, D is TRBD2 (5 bases). Trimming took off 7 bases at V and 4 bases at J, with 10 bases between the two ends. The CDR3 covers 13 residues. CDR1 is ENHRY and CDR2 is SYGVKD in the germline V gene. CDR3 protein: CAITGLFTGELFF. In DNA, the CDR3 is TGTGCCATCACCGGACTCTTCACCGGGGAGCTGTTTTTT.

This chain uses TRBV10-2 with TRBJ2-2; the match to TRBD2 covers 12 bases. There are 16 residues in the CDR3. Losses at the gene ends were 3 bases for V and 6 bases for J; bases not matched to a gene: 5. In germline, CDR1 is WSHSY, CDR2 SAAADI. CDR3 amino acids: CASSERLAGDAGELFF. In nucleotides, the CDR3 is TGCGCCAGCAGTGAAAGACTAGCGGGGGACGCCGGGGAGCTGTTTTTT.

The rearrangement uses TRBV7-8 and TRBJ1-1; 8 bases align to TRBD1. Unmatched junction bases numbered 11, after V lost 3 bases and J lost 8 bases. Germline loops: CDR1 SGHVS, CDR2 FQNEAQ. The length of the CDR3 is 15 residues. CDR3 residues: CASSFTGGRSSEAFF. The DNA for the CDR3 is TGTGCCAGCAGCTTTACAGGGGGAAGATCGTCAGAAGCTTTCTTT.

The gene calls are TRBV18 and TRBJ1-6; no reliable D call. Trimming pared 5 bases from V and 7 bases from J, leaving 15 bases between. CDR3 length: 15 amino acids. Per the germline V gene, CDR1 is KGHSH and CDR2 is LQKENI. The CDR3 loop reads CASSFRSQANSPLHF. DNA for the CDR3: TGTGCCAGCTCATTCAGATCCCAAGCGAATTCACCCCTCCACTTT.

The rearrangement uses TRBV2 and TRBJ2-7; 10 nucleotides agree with TRBD1. Germline CDR1 SNHLY, CDR2 FYNNEI. V trimming: 6 bases; J trimming: 7 bases; junction bases outside the gene matches: 9. CDR3 length: 14 amino acids. The CDR3: CASRVSGTGVEQYF. The CDR3 nucleotides read TGTGCCAGCAGGGTGTCCGGGACAGGGGTTGAGCAGTACTTC. Together with reference TRBV2 and TRBJ2-7, the CDR3 gives the full variable domain: EPEVTQTPSHQVTQMGQEVILRCVPISNHLYFYWYRQILGQKVEFLVSFYNNEISEKSEIFDDQFSVERPDGSNFTLKIRSTKLEDSAMYFCASRVSGTGVEQYFGPGTRLTVT.

The chain joins TRBV18 to TRBJ2-5; 9 bases map to TRBD1. After removal of 3 bases from V and 5 bases from J, the junction contained 7 bases not matched to a gene. CDR3 size: 15 residues. Germline values: CDR1 KGHSH, CDR2 LQKENI. The CDR3 loop reads CASSPKQGAKETQYF. In DNA form, the CDR3 reads TGTGCCAGCTCACCGAAACAGGGGGCGAAGGAGACCCAGTACTTC.

V is TRBV7-9 and J is TRBJ1-3; D gene ambiguous. This CDR3 has 16 residues. The germline V gene has CDR1 SEHNR and CDR2 FQNEAQ (reference sequence). Trimming cost V 0 bases and J 0 bases, with 9 bases left between them. The CDR3, as DNA: TGTGCCAGCAGCTTAGCTCCAGTCAGCTCTGGAAACACCATATATTTT. Protein sequence: CASSLAPVSSGNTIYF.

V is TRBV7-2 and J is TRBJ1-2; D may be TRBD1 (6 bases). Per the germline V gene, CDR1 is SGHTA and CDR2 is FQGNSA. The CDR3 has 14 residues. V lost 3 bases to trimming and J lost 2 bases, with 10 bases between them. The CDR3 nucleotides are TGTGCCAGCAGCTTGCGACAGGAGAACTATGGCTACACCTTC. Protein: CASSLRQENYGYTF.

The V and J genes are TRBV3-1 (or the pseudogene TRBV3-2) and TRBJ1-1, with D possibly TRBD1 on 6 matching bases. The CDR3 loop spans 13 amino acids. The germline V gene encodes CDR1 LGHDT and CDR2 YNNKEL (reference sequence). Trimming stripped 8 bases from V and 2 bases from J, with 12 bases between. CDR3 protein: CASQWGGNTEAFF. Written as DNA, the CDR3 is TGTGCCAGCCAGTGGGGGGGCAACACTGAAGCTTTCTTT.

The chain combines TRBV7-7 with TRBJ2-1, with D possibly being TRBD2 (6 bases). V was trimmed by 4 bases and J by 1 base, leaving 14 bases between them. Germline loops: CDR1 SSHAT, CDR2 FNYEAQ (reference sequence). This CDR3 has 16 residues. For the CDR3, the DNA is TGTGCCAGCAGCTCGTCACTAGGGAGGTCCTACAATGAGCAGTTCTTC. Encoded protein: CASSSSLGRSYNEQFF.

This clone was seen a handful of times. The rearrangement uses TRBV11-2 and TRBJ2-5; no firm D call. Trimming removed 8 bases from V and 7 bases from J, with 11 bases in between. CDR1 and CDR2 (germline): SGHAT, FQNNGV. The CDR3 runs to 11 residues. DNA of the CDR3: TGTGCCAGCTCACCTTTCGGGACCCAGTACTTC. Amino acid sequence: CASSPFGTQYF.

The chain combines TRBV6-1 with TRBJ1-4, with 7 nucleotides matching TRBD1. V trimming: 2 bases; J trimming: 8 bases; junction bases outside the gene matches: 2. The CDR3 loop spans 13 amino acids. Germline lookup yields CDR1 MNHNS and CDR2 SASEGT. CDR3 loop: CASSEQGGEKLFF. The CDR3 DNA reads TGTGCCAGCAGTGAACAGGGGGGCGAAAAACTGTTTTTT.

The rearrangement links TRBV7-9 to TRBJ1-3; D is perhaps TRBD1 (5 bases). The CDR3 length is 16 residues. Germline lookup yields CDR1 SEHNR and CDR2 FQNEAQ (reference sequence). V shed 5 bases and J shed 2 bases, with 16 bases lying between them. The CDR3 nucleotides are TGTGCCAGCAGCCCCCGGGGCAGGGAGGCTGGAAACACCATATATTTT. The encoded protein is CASSPRGREAGNTIYF.

CDR3 region: CASSLQTGPYGYTF. The CDR3 bases are TGCGCCAGCAGCCTACAAACAGGGCCCTATGGCTACACCTTC. The chain links TRBV5-1 to TRBJ1-2; TRBD1 is a possible D gene (6 bases). Deletions cut 4 bases from V and 4 bases from J, with 14 bases between. This CDR3 comprises 14 residues. Germline V gene sequence: CDR1 SGHRS, CDR2 YFSETQ.

The V gene is TRBV13, the J gene TRBJ1-3; maybe TRBD1 (5 bases). Germline-derived CDR1 and CDR2 are PRHDT and FYEKMQ (reference sequence). The CDR3 is made up of 16 amino acids. V lost 5 bases and J lost 1, with 15 bases in between. The CDR3 nucleotides read TGTGCCAGCAGCAAACCCGGGGGGATGTCTGGAAACACCATATATTTT. Translating gives CASSKPGGMSGNTIYF.

CDR3 region: CASSQVAGGGFYEQYF. The CDR3 coding sequence is TGCGCCAGCAGCCAAGTAGCGGGGGGTGGATTCTACGAGCAGTACTTC. The rearrangement uses TRBV4-3 and TRBJ2-7, with 10 bases fitting TRBD2. Looked up from germline, CDR1 is LGHNA and CDR2 is YSLEER. J gave up 3 bases and V 1 base, and 6 bases lay outside the gene matches. CDR3 length: 16 residues.

The chain uses TRBV30 and TRBJ2-7; a weak D match, TRBD1 (6 bases). V was cut by 0 bases and J by 4 bases, with 13 bases left in between. Germline V gene lookup returns CDR1 GTSNPN and CDR2 SVGIG (reference sequence). CDR3 length: 14 amino acids. The CDR3 DNA reads as TGTGCCTGGAGTGTTCAGGGGCTAAGGTACGAGCAGTACTTC. This codes for CAWSVQGLRYEQYF.

The V gene is TRBV10-1, the J gene TRBJ1-1; the D gene is possibly TRBD1 (6 bases). The germline CDR1 and CDR2 sequences are WNHNN and SYGVQD (reference sequence). Trimming removed 3 bases at V and 2 bases at J, with 10 bases between. CDR3 length: 14 residues. The CDR3 here is CASSDSRGNTEAFF. As DNA, the CDR3 is TGCGCCAGCAGTGATTCCAGGGGAAACACTGAAGCTTTCTTT.

V gene TRBV7-9 combines with J gene TRBJ2-5, with 8 bases fitting TRBD1. This CDR3 is 17 amino acids long. Germline lookup yields CDR1 SEHNR and CDR2 FQNEAQ (reference sequence). The ends lost 0 bases at V and 5 bases at J; junction bases unmatched: 11. The CDR3 coding sequence is TGTGCCAGCAGCTTAGCGTTTCTGCAGGGGGCTAAGGAGACCCAGTACTTC. It translates to CASSLAFLQGAKETQYF.

The chain has TRBV7-9 and TRBJ2-3, with TRBD1 as a possible D gene (5 bases). V lost 0 bases to trimming and J lost 4 bases, with 14 bases between them. Germline CDR1 and CDR2: SEHNR and FQNEAQ (reference sequence). CDR3 length equals 16 residues. CDR3: CASSLADVRDPDTQYF. The CDR3 DNA reads TGTGCCAGCAGCTTAGCGGACGTCAGGGATCCAGATACGCAGTATTTT. The whole variable domain, remainder taken from reference TRBV7-9 and TRBJ2-3, is DTGVSQNPRHKITKRGQNVTFRCDPISEHNRLYWYRQTLGQGPEFLTYFQNEAQLEKSRLLSDRFSAERPKGSFSTLEIQRTEQGDSAMYLCASSLADVRDPDTQYFGPGTRLTVL.

This clone was detected only a few times. This chain links TRBV4-3 with TRBJ1-1, with a weak D call TRBD1 (5 bases). The germline V gene encodes CDR1 LGHNA and CDR2 YSLEER. The germline V and J ends were trimmed by 0 bases and 0 bases, with 11 bases remaining between them. The length of the CDR3 is 16 residues. CDR3 coding DNA: TGCGCCAGCAGCCAAGATAGCGGGGGTATGAACACTGAAGCTTTCTTT. This sequence encodes CASSQDSGGMNTEAFF.

The chain combines TRBV7-2 with TRBJ1-5; D unclear. CDR3 size: 17 residues. Germline CDR1 and CDR2: SGHTA and FQGNSA. V was cut by 2 bases and J by 9 bases, with 23 bases left in between. The CDR3, as DNA: TGTGCCAGCAGCTTAAGTAATCCCGGAAGAGGGCCTTGGCCCCAGCATTTT. Amino acids: CASSLSNPGRGPWPQHF.

The genes are TRBV19 and TRBJ1-1; possibly TRBD1 for D (5 bases). The CDR3 runs 15 residues. Germline CDR1 LNHDA, CDR2 SQIVND (reference sequence). V was cut by 8 bases and J by 0 bases, with 16 bases left in between. This chain's CDR3 is CASRPGGKMNTEAFF. In DNA, the CDR3 is TGTGCCAGTCGCCCTGGGGGGAAAATGAACACTGAAGCTTTCTTT.

CDR3 bases: TGTGCCAGCAGGGGGCAGACCGCTAACTATGGCTACACCTTC. Amino acid sequence: CASRGQTANYGYTF. The J gene is TRBJ1-2, the V gene TRBV2, with D perhaps TRBD1 (5 bases). Germline CDR1 SNHLY, CDR2 FYNNEI. Trimming removed 6 bases at V and 0 bases at J, with 11 bases between. The CDR3 contains 14 residues.

This clone was detected a few times. The chain joins TRBV5-1 to TRBJ1-6; 10 bases are a match to TRBD1. The germline CDR1 and CDR2 sequences are SGHRS and YFSETQ. This CDR3 contains 16 residues. The V gene end was trimmed by 0 bases and the J gene end by 10 bases; junction bases not matched to a gene: 7. CDR3 sequence (DNA): TGCGCCAGCAGCTTGGGATGGGGGACAGGGGCCTCACCCCTCCACTTT. Encoded protein: CASSLGWGTGASPLHF.

The chain has TRBV18 and TRBJ1-2; D gene ambiguous. CDR3 length equals 13 residues. CDR1 is KGHSH and CDR2 is LQKENI in the germline V gene. The V end was cut by 3 bases, the J end by 6 bases, with 11 bases between. The CDR3 nucleotides are TGTGCCAGCTCACCCGGACGGACTGATGGCTACACCTTC. This sequence encodes CASSPGRTDGYTF.